This T cell receptor (beta chain) was sequenced during a study of T cells in localized non-small cell lung cancer. The study's findings and limits: It was uninvolved adjacent lung that showed the highest T cell clonality, exceeding tumor.

Sequencing was performed with immunoSEQ multiplex PCR; in TCRdb, only in-frame clones are kept and a portion is missing. The sample lists about 24,000 clones; roughly 89% were seen once. V lost 4 bases, J lost 8 bases, and 16 bases lay in between. The CDR3 runs 15 residues. Germline V gives CDR1 SGHTS, CDR2 YDEGEE. Concerning this clone: No antigen is known for it.

The sample in question was peripheral blood, obtained before any cancer treatment. This TCR was recovered from a man aged 40 to 69 with stage I squamous cell lung carcinoma. The chain uses TRBV5-8 and TRBJ1-6, with D possibly being TRBD1 (5 bases). The CDR3 region has the DNA TGTGCCAGCAGCGTATATACCGGGACTGATTCACCCCTCCACTTT. It translates to CASSVYTGTDSPLHF.